This T cell receptor beta chain was recovered during a study of neurological immune-mediated disorders. This clonotype came up many times. Its specificity is unknown. General study findings and limits: HTLV-1-associated myelopathy ranked highest for TCR clonal expansion and multiple sclerosis lowest, beneath healthy controls.

PBMCs stored at -80 C, numbering 2 million, were the origin of the unsorted libraries. This CDR3 comprises 15 residues. Trimming pared 3 bases from V and 0 bases from J, leaving 11 bases between. Germline assignment: CDR1 LNHNV and CDR2 YYDKDF (reference sequence). TCRdb re-called the 5' RACE reads through MiXCR, storing one row per CDR3 protein. Of tens of thousands of distinct CDR3 sequences in the sample, 6.5% to 8.5% were seen once. Sequencing was performed on PBMCs. The chain employs TRBV15 and TRBJ1-1; D not certain. This TCR was recovered from a woman in her forties in good health. The CDR3, as DNA: TGTGCCACCAGCAGTGGGGAAGGACTGAACACTGAAGCTTTCTTT. Its translation: CATSSGEGLNTEAFF.